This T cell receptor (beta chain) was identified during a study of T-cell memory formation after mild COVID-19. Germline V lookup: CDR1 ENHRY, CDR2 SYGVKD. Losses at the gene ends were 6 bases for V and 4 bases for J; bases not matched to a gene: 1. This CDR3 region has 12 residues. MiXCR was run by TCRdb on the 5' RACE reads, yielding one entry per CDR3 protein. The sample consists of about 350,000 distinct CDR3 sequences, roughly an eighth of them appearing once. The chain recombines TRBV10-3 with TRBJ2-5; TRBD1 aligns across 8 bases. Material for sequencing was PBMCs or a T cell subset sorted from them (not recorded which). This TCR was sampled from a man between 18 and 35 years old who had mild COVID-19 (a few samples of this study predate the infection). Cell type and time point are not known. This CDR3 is CAIRGTGETQYF. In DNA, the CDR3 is TGTGCCATCAGGGGGACAGGAGAGACCCAGTACTTC.